The rows below give T cell receptor beta chains drawn from one sample of a study of shared T cell receptors in the human thymus. The repertoire was sequenced with immunoSEQ multiplex PCR; TCRdb's copy has only in-frame clones and lacks some. Of approximately 760,000 clones listed, 70% to 90% are singletons. These same records also appear under a second study, on human thymus T cells.

Sample: thymocytes. Receptors originate from a girl less than two years old with a congenital heart defect. The CDR3 runs from the conserved cysteine through the conserved F or W. A D gene is named only where the DNA matches it firmly. Only part of the rows carry a size: once, few, many, or a class if the clone is expanded.

D gene	clone size	V gene	J gene	CDR3 protein	CDR3 DNA
.	few	TRBV19	TRBJ1-5	CASRVRQVRAGYSNQPQHF	TGTGCCAGTAGGGTGCGTCAGGTTCGTGCTGGCTATAGCAATCAGCCCCAGCATTTT
TRBD1	once	TRBV14	TRBJ2-1	CASSQERYRGGEQFF	TGTGCCAGCAGCCAAGAACGCTACAGGGGTGGTGAGCAGTTCTTC
TRBD2	few	TRBV7-2	TRBJ2-1	CASRSSGGANNEQFF	TGTGCCAGCAGGAGTAGCGGGGGGGCCAACAATGAGCAGTTCTTC
.	.	TRBV5-6	TRBJ1-2	CASSPGGVYGYTF	TGTGCCAGCAGCCCCGGGGGGGTCTATGGCTACACCTTC
.	.	TRBV28	TRBJ1-2	CASSLWQRPENYGYTF	TGTGCCAGCAGTTTATGGCAGCGTCCTGAAAACTATGGCTACACCTTC
.	.	TRBV4-1	TRBJ1-4	CASSQGGGGEKLFF	TGCGCCAGCAGCCAAGGCGGGGGCGGTGAAAAACTGTTTTTT
.	.	TRBV7-8	TRBJ1-6	CASSLERERGGLSYNSPLHF	TGTGCCAGCAGCTTAGAGAGGGAACGGGGTGGGCTCTCCTATAATTCACCCCTCCACTTT
TRBD1	.	TRBV13	TRBJ1-5	CASSLGMPPGGGQPQHF	TGTGCCAGCAGCTTAGGCATGCCCCCAGGGGGCGGTCAGCCCCAGCATTTT
TRBD1	.	TRBV27	TRBJ1-1	CASMTGENTEAFF	TGTGCCAGCATGACAGGGGAGAACACTGAAGCTTTCTTT
TRBD1	.	TRBV7-2	TRBJ2-5	CASSLSGDRRMQETQYF	TGTGCCAGCAGCCTCTCGGGGGACAGGCGGATGCAAGAGACCCAGTACTTC
.	.	TRBV27	TRBJ1-4	CASSLRRGGKLFF	TGTGCCAGCAGTTTACGTAGAGGGGGTAAACTGTTTTTT
.	.	TRBV10-3	TRBJ2-2	CAISDCGPSHTGELFF	TGTGCCATCAGTGATTGTGGGCCGAGTCACACCGGGGAGCTGTTTTTT
.	.	TRBV14	TRBJ2-6	CASRQGPANVLTF	TGTGCCAGCAGACAGGGACCGGCCAACGTCCTGACTTTC
TRBD1	.	TRBV27	TRBJ1-2	CASSEGELGTAYGYTF	TGTGCCAGCAGTGAAGGGGAACTCGGGACAGCCTATGGCTACACCTTC
TRBD1	.	TRBV4-1	TRBJ1-1	CASSQVYRGLWAFF	TGCGCCAGCAGCCAAGTCTACAGGGGACTTTGGGCTTTCTTT